The 22 T cell receptor beta chains below were found in one sample sequenced in a study of blood T cell repertoires in COVID-19. The repertoire was sequenced with immunoSEQ multiplex PCR; TCRdb's copy has only in-frame clones and lacks some. The sample yields about 210,000 clones, 85% seen once. Sequenced input: peripheral blood. The source is a man aged 60 to 75 with COVID-19, enrolled during active disease.

The J gene is TRBJ1-2, the V gene TRBV27; weak D call: TRBD1 (5 bases). CDR1 is MNHEY, CDR2 SMNVEV, per germline (reference sequence). The CDR3 has 15 amino acids. The V gene lost 3 bases and the J gene lost 5 bases, with 16 bases spanning the gap. CDR3 residues: CASSFGQGSLYGYTF. The CDR3 nucleotides are TGTGCCAGCAGTTTCGGCCAGGGCAGTTTGTATGGCTACACCTTC.

This clone was seen more than once but under ten times. Other DNA variants within this sample encode the same CDR3. The chain employs TRBV6-5 and TRBJ1-1; unclear D gene. The CDR3 is 12 residues long. Germline V gene lookup returns CDR1 MNHEY and CDR2 SVGAGI. V lost 4 bases to trimming and J lost 0 bases, with 3 bases between them. CDR3 nucleotides: TGTGCCAGCAGTTCGGTGAACACTGAAGCTTTCTTT. It codes for CASSSVNTEAFF.

The genes are TRBV11-3 and TRBJ2-2; 9 bases are shared with TRBD1. This CDR3 comprises 14 residues. V shed 7 bases and J 7 bases; nucleotides not matched to a gene: 7. CDR1 is SGHNT and CDR2 is YENEEA in the germline V gene. In nucleotides, the CDR3 is TGTGCCAGCACCTACGGACAGGGGTTCGGGGAGCTGTTTTTT. Its protein is CASTYGQGFGELFF.

The V and J genes are TRBV19 and TRBJ1-1, with D perhaps matching TRBD1 (5 bases). Trimming took 10 bases from V and 7 from J, leaving 22 bases between them. This CDR3 has 14 amino acids. Looked up from germline, CDR1 is LNHDA and CDR2 is SQIVND (reference sequence). The CDR3: CATSRRGEEGEAFF. The CDR3 coding sequence is TGTGCCACCTCGCGTCGGGGGGAAGAAGGTGAAGCTTTCTTT. Full variable domain (missing parts from reference TRBV19 and TRBJ1-1): DGGITQSPKYLFRKEGQNVTLSCEQNLNHDAMYWYRQDPGQGLRLIYYSQIVNDFQKGDIAEGYSVSREKKESFPLTVTSAQKNPTAFYLCATSRRGEEGEAFFGQGTRLTVV.

A few counts support this clone. The same CDR3 is also encoded by other DNA sequences in this sample. CDR3 in DNA: TGTGCCAGCAGCTTAGGGACAGGGAACACTGAAGCTTTCTTT. Its translation is CASSLGTGNTEAFF. The V and J genes are TRBV7-9 and TRBJ1-1; 7 bases agree with TRBD1. The CDR3 is 14 residues long. The junction had 0 bases not matched to a gene; V was cut back by 1 base and J by 1 base. CDR1 and CDR2 (germline): SEHNR, FQNEAQ (reference sequence).

The sample holds one count of this clone. The chain joins TRBV20-1 to TRBJ2-1, with D maybe TRBD2 (5 bases). V shed 6 bases and J shed 9 bases, with 9 bases lying between them. The CDR3 length is 10 residues. Germline CDR1 reads DFQATT; CDR2 reads SNEGSKA (reference sequence). The CDR3 sequence is CSAEDSEQFF. CDR3 nucleotide sequence: TGCAGTGCGGAGGACTCTGAGCAGTTCTTC.

CDR3 sequence: CASSFVTGEGGYTF. The CDR3 nucleotides are TGTGCCAGCAGCTTCGTGACAGGGGAAGGTGGCTACACCTTC. This chain links TRBV11-2 with TRBJ1-2; 8 bases align to TRBD1. This CDR3 is built from 14 residues. The germline CDR1 and CDR2 sequences are SGHAT and FQNNGV. V was clipped by 3 bases and J by 7 bases; unmatched bases: 7.

This chain joins TRBV5-4 and TRBJ2-1; D is perhaps TRBD1 (6 bases). CDR1 is SGHNT and CDR2 is YYREEE in the germline V gene (reference sequence). Between the trimmed V and J ends, which lost 5 bases and 10 bases, there was a span of 13 bases. This CDR3 region has 12 residues. CDR3 bases: TGTGCCAGCAGTTCAGGGGTTTTGGAGCAGTTCTTC. Amino acid sequence: CASSSGVLEQFF.

The chain employs TRBV12-5 and TRBJ2-5, with D uncertain. Germline-derived CDR1 and CDR2 are LGHNT and FRNRAP. This CDR3 has 12 amino acids. Trimming removed 1 base at V and 4 bases at J, with 4 bases between. The CDR3 is CASGLARETQYF. The CDR3 DNA follows: TGTGCTAGTGGTTTGGCCCGAGAGACCCAGTACTTC.

The sample holds one count of this clone. The V call is TRBV5-6, the J call TRBJ2-2, with 9 positions matching TRBD2. The germline gives CDR1 SGHDT, CDR2 YYEEEE. With V trimmed by 1 base and J by 5 bases, 6 bases remained unmatched. The CDR3 length is 16 residues. CDR3 amino acids: CASSLLAGARTGELFF. CDR3 in DNA: TGTGCCAGCAGCTTGTTAGCGGGAGCGAGGACCGGGGAGCTGTTTTTT.

This chain joins TRBV2 and TRBJ2-1; D possibly corresponds to TRBD1 (6 bases). The CDR3 covers 14 residues. V lost 8 bases to trimming and J lost 1 base, with 12 bases between them. Germline-derived CDR1 and CDR2 are SNHLY and FYNNEI. The CDR3 protein is CASGLQGSYNEQFF. CDR3 DNA: TGTGCCAGCGGATTACAGGGATCCTACAATGAGCAGTTCTTC. The variable domain in full, completed from reference TRBV2 and TRBJ2-1, reads EPEVTQTPSHQVTQMGQEVILRCVPISNHLYFYWYRQILGQKVEFLVSFYNNEISEKSEIFDDQFSVERPDGSNFTLKIRSTKLEDSAMYFCASGLQGSYNEQFFGPGTRLTVL.

This sequence joins TRBV5-1 and TRBJ1-1; no firm D call. Germline V gene data show CDR1 as SGHRS and CDR2 as YFSETQ. The CDR3 runs to 12 residues. The V end lost 4 bases, the J end lost 6 bases, and 10 bases lay between the germline ends. The CDR3 DNA follows: TGCGCCAGCAGCGTCGGGTATTCTGAAGCTTTCTTT. Amino acid sequence: CASSVGYSEAFF.

The CDR3 bases are TGTGCCAGCACTCAAGGGACAGGGCCTGAAGCTTTCTTT. Translated, it gives CASTQGTGPEAFF. J is TRBJ1-1 and V is TRBV7-9, with 9 nucleotides matching TRBD1. The CDR3 runs 13 residues. The V gene end was trimmed by 7 bases and the J gene end by 6 bases; junction bases not matched to a gene: 6. CDR1 and CDR2 (germline): SEHNR, FQNEAQ (reference sequence).

The chain combines TRBV12-3 or TRBV12-4 with TRBJ2-5; D uncertain. V gave up 5 bases and J gave up 5 bases, with 12 bases separating them. This CDR3 has 13 residues. The CDR3, as DNA: TGTGCCAGCAGTGTTGGTTTCGGGGAGACCCAGTACTTC. Its protein product is CASSVGFGETQYF.

The gene calls are TRBV19 and TRBJ2-1; 7 nucleotides match TRBD1. V lost 1 base, J lost 8 bases, and 8 bases stayed unmatched. Germline V gene data show CDR1 as LNHDA and CDR2 as SQIVND (reference sequence). The CDR3 length is 15 residues. CDR3: CASSIVTGARDEQFF. DNA of the CDR3: TGTGCCAGTAGTATAGTTACAGGGGCAAGGGATGAGCAGTTCTTC.

This clone was observed once. V usage is TRBV28 and J usage is TRBJ1-3; D ambiguous. Between the trimmed V and J ends, which lost 7 bases and 0 bases, there was a span of 10 bases. The CDR3 covers 14 residues. Looked up from germline, CDR1 is MDHEN and CDR2 is SYDVKM. In nucleotides, the CDR3 is TGTGCCAGCAATCAGGCCTTCTCTGGAAACACCATATATTTT. This sequence encodes CASNQAFSGNTIYF.

This chain's CDR3 is CASSPLIGANVLTF. CDR3 bases: TGTGCCAGCAGCCCCTTAATTGGGGCCAACGTCCTGACTTTC. The chain combines TRBV3-1 (or the pseudogene TRBV3-2) with TRBJ2-6, with unresolved D. V was shortened by 4 bases and J by 3 bases, with 7 bases between the two germline ends. Germline-derived CDR1 and CDR2 are LGHDT and YNNKEL (reference sequence). CDR3 length equals 14 residues.

The J gene is TRBJ2-3, the V gene TRBV5-1, with TRBD1 as a possible D gene (6 bases). Trimming cost V 1 base and J 1 base, with 10 bases left between them. The CDR3 runs 15 residues. Germline CDR1 reads SGHRS; CDR2 reads YFSETQ. The CDR3 DNA reads as TGCGCCAGCAGCTTGACAGGGCGGGGCACAGATACGCAGTATTTT. This sequence encodes CASSLTGRGTDTQYF.

The CDR3 DNA reads as TGTGCCAGTAGTGGAGGGGCAAACACTGAAGCTTTCTTT. It yields the protein CASSGGANTEAFF. The chain has TRBV19 and TRBJ1-1; TRBD1 is a possible D gene (5 bases). Trimming shortened V by 5 bases and J by 2 bases, and 9 bases separated the two germline ends. This CDR3 has 13 residues. The germline gives CDR1 LNHDA, CDR2 SQIVND (reference sequence).

The rearrangement uses TRBV25-1 and TRBJ1-6; 8 bases map to TRBD1. The CDR3 has 14 amino acids. Unmatched junction bases numbered 8, after V lost 7 bases and J lost 9 bases. Germline V gene data show CDR1 as MGHDK and CDR2 as SYGVNS. CDR3 in amino acids: CASTLDRVGSPLHF. CDR3 bases: TGTGCCAGCACACTGGACAGGGTTGGTTCACCCCTCCACTTT.

V is TRBV27 and J is TRBJ1-2, with D possibly TRBD1 on 6 matching bases. The CDR3 spans 16 residues. Trimming took 8 bases from V and 2 from J, leaving 21 bases between them. CDR1 and CDR2 from the germline V gene are MNHEY and SMNVEV (reference sequence). The CDR3, as DNA: TGTGCCAGCTTCGGGGGGCGGGGGTTCCGAAACTATGGCTACACCTTC. Translating it yields CASFGGRGFRNYGYTF.

This clone was counted a single time. The CDR3 region has the DNA TGTGCCATCAGTGCCCAGACGGGGGGCTATGGCTACACCTTC. Its protein is CAISAQTGGYGYTF. V usage is TRBV10-3 and J usage is TRBJ1-2, with a possible D match to TRBD1 (5 bases). Germline values: CDR1 ENHRY, CDR2 SYGVKD. The CDR3 loop spans 14 amino acids. V gave up 4 bases and J gave up 4 bases, with 13 bases separating them.